Following are 11 T cell receptor beta chains from one sample sequenced in a study of beta chain features in type 1 diabetes. The study's findings and limits: Moderately but significantly shorter TCRB CDR3s were found in Type 1 diabetes patients in all four CD4+ subsets.

Reverse transcription of all isolated RNA meant that expressed TCRB transcripts were sequenced. The assay was immunoSEQ multiplex PCR, and TCRdb's table has in-frame clones only and misses some. The sample consists of 23,000 or so clones, around 68% of them appearing once. Their cognate antigens are unknown. Sequences were obtained from Tregs from blood. The receptors were gathered from a man between 18 and 29 years old with type 1 diabetes.

This clone was recorded once. This chain joins TRBV10-1 and TRBJ2-5, with D possibly TRBD1 on 5 matching bases. The last part of the DNA fits TRBJ2-7 better; the J call may be wrong. There are 14 residues in the CDR3. The V gene's germline CDR1 is WNHNN and CDR2 SYGVQD (reference sequence). CDR3 protein: CASSAHGQSYEQYF. For the CDR3, the DNA is TGCGCCAGCAGCGCACATGGACAATCCTACGAGCAGTACTTC.

The chain combines TRBV7-2 with TRBJ2-4, with TRBD1 matching 7 bases. The trim removed 3 bases at V and 8 bases at J, leaving 7 bases unmatched. The CDR3 runs to 14 residues. CDR1 and CDR2 from the germline V gene are SGHTA and FQGNSA. As DNA, the CDR3 is TGTGCCAGCAGCTTCAACAGGGGAAAGGACATTCAGTACTTC. It codes for CASSFNRGKDIQYF.

The J gene is TRBJ2-7, the V gene TRBV7-2; maybe TRBD2 (6 bases). This CDR3 region has 15 residues. V lost 4 bases and J 3 bases, leaving 16 bases between the germline ends. Germline values: CDR1 SGHTA, CDR2 FQGNSA. CDR3 in amino acids: CASSSRGGTFYEQYF. The CDR3 coding sequence is TGTGCCAGCAGCTCAAGGGGCGGGACCTTCTACGAGCAGTACTTC.

The sample holds a few counts of this clone. The V gene is TRBV2, the J gene TRBJ2-2; no clear D gene. The ends were cut back, 2 bases at V and 6 bases at J, with 7 bases in the middle. CDR3 length: 13 amino acids. The V gene's germline CDR1 is SNHLY and CDR2 FYNNEI. The CDR3 DNA is TGTGCCAGCAGTGAACAGTTTGCCGGGGAGCTGTTTTTT. Protein product: CASSEQFAGELFF.

The chain employs TRBV11-2 and TRBJ2-3; maybe TRBD2 (6 bases). V shed 3 bases and J shed 7 bases, with 14 bases lying between them. The CDR3 has 14 residues. From germline, CDR1 is SGHAT and CDR2 FQNNGV. The CDR3 reads CASSFSRDSHTQYF. Here the CDR3 DNA reads TGTGCCAGCAGCTTCAGCCGGGACTCCCATACGCAGTATTTT. The variable domain in full, with the rest retrieved from reference TRBV11-2 and TRBJ2-3, is EAGVAQSPRYKIIEKRQSVAFWCNPISGHATLYWYQQILGQGPKLLIQFQNNGVVDDSQLPKDRFSAERLKGVDSTLKIQPAKLEDSAVYLCASSFSRDSHTQYFGPGTRLTVL.

This clone was observed once. This sequence joins TRBV19 and TRBJ1-5; the D is unclear. In germline, CDR1 is LNHDA, CDR2 SQIVND (reference sequence). Trimming pared 0 bases from V and 0 bases from J, leaving 9 bases between. CDR3 length: 16 residues. The CDR3 DNA reads TGTGCCAGTAGTATAGAGGGCGGGAGTAGCAATCAGCCCCAGCATTTT. This translates into CASSIEGGSSNQPQHF. The entire variable domain, with the rest obtained from reference TRBV19 and TRBJ1-5, is as follows: DGGITQSPKYLFRKEGQNVTLSCEQNLNHDAMYWYRQDPGQGLRLIYYSQIVNDFQKGDIAEGYSVSREKKESFPLTVTSAQKNPTAFYLCASSIEGGSSNQPQHFGDGTRLSIL.

This rearrangement joins TRBV10-3 to TRBJ2-1; 10 nucleotides align to TRBD2. The trim removed 10 bases at V and 7 bases at J, leaving 10 bases unmatched. The CDR3 spans 14 residues. The germline CDR1 and CDR2 sequences are ENHRY and SYGVKD. The CDR3 DNA is TGTGCCACAATAGCGGGGGGATTGGGGAATGAGCAGTTCTTC. This sequence encodes CATIAGGLGNEQFF.

This chain connects TRBV14 to TRBJ2-7; D might be TRBD2 (6 bases). Germline values: CDR1 SGHDN, CDR2 FVKESK. The ends were cut back, 5 bases at V and 7 bases at J, with 12 bases in the middle. This CDR3 is built from 12 residues. CDR3 coding DNA: TGTGCCAGCAGCTTGATTGGGGGGGAGCAGTACTTC. Its translation is CASSLIGGEQYF.

The chain combines TRBV4-3 with TRBJ2-3; D is perhaps TRBD2 (6 bases). V gave up 0 bases and J gave up 0 bases, with 10 bases separating them. The CDR3 is 16 residues long. Germline V gene data show CDR1 as LGHNA and CDR2 as YSLEER. The DNA of the CDR3 is TGCGCCAGCAGCCAAGACGCGGGGTACAGCACAGATACGCAGTATTTT. Translation: CASSQDAGYSTDTQYF.

By its share, this clone is medium-sized. The CDR3 sequence: CASSNTFSDGYTF. For the CDR3, the DNA is TGTGCCAGCAGCAATACCTTTTCGGATGGCTACACCTTC. V gene TRBV7-2 combines with J gene TRBJ1-2; D uncertain. In germline, CDR1 is SGHTA, CDR2 FQGNSA. V shed 5 bases and J shed 6 bases, with 13 bases lying between them. CDR3 size: 13 residues.

The V gene is TRBV7-9, the J gene TRBJ2-1; 10 nucleotides align to TRBD2. The CDR3 has 16 amino acids. V lost 6 bases to trimming and J lost 8 bases; unmatched junction nucleotides: 13. Germline V gene lookup returns CDR1 SEHNR and CDR2 FQNEAQ (reference sequence). The CDR3: CASSSYSSGSAYEQFF. The CDR3, as DNA: TGTGCCAGCAGTTCTTACTCTAGCGGGAGTGCGTATGAGCAGTTCTTC.